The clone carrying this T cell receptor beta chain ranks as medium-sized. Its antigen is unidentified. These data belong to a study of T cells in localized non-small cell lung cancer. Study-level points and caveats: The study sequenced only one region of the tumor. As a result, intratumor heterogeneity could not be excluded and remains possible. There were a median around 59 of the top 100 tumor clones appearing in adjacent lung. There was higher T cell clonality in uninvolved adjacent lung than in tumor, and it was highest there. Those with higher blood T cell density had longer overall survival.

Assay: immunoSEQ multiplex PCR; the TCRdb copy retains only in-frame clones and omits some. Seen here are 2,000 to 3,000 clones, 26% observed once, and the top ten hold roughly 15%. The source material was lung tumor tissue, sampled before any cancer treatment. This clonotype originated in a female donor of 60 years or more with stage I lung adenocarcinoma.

The CDR3 nucleotides are TGTGCCAGCAGCACCGGGTGGAAGGGGACTGAAGCTTTCTTT. Translating gives CASSTGWKGTEAFF. The chain is built from TRBV11-3 and TRBJ1-1, with D possibly being TRBD1 (5 bases). From germline, CDR1 is SGHNT and CDR2 YENEEA. CDR3 length: 14 amino acids. Trimming removed 5 bases at V and 5 bases at J, with 15 bases between.